Listed here are 19 T cell receptor beta chains from one sample, sequenced in a study of cytomegalovirus exposure and HLA in healthy donors. The primer mix had 60 Vbeta and 13 Jbeta primers. Method: immunoSEQ multiplex PCR; TCRdb's copy keeps in-frame clones and lacks some. The sample yields approximately 180,000 clones, 70% to 90% seen once. Sequenced material: PBMCs. These receptors all come from a woman in her late teens or twenties in good health and CMV-seronegative.

The chain has TRBV4-2 and TRBJ1-2; 8 nucleotides line up with TRBD1. J was trimmed by 5 bases and V by 4 bases; bases with no gene match: 6. This CDR3 region has 14 residues. CDR1 and CDR2 from the germline V gene are LGHNA and YNFKEQ. CDR3 residues: CASSPDRGRYGYTF. Here the CDR3 DNA reads TGTGCCAGCAGCCCCGACAGGGGTAGGTATGGCTACACCTTC.

On this clone itself: The sample carries other DNA sequences with the same CDR3. CDR3 nucleotide sequence: TGTGCCAGCAGTCGAAGGACAGGAGAAGCTTTCTTT. It is translated as CASSRRTGEAFF. The chain recombines TRBV6-5 with TRBJ1-1; 7 bases map to TRBD1. CDR1 MNHEY and CDR2 SVGAGI come from the germline V gene. There are 12 residues in the CDR3. J was trimmed by 8 bases and V by 5 bases; bases with no gene match: 5.

This chain uses TRBV30 with TRBJ1-2, with TRBD1 as a possible D gene (6 bases). CDR3 length: 13 residues. The germline gives CDR1 GTSNPN, CDR2 SVGIG (reference sequence). Trimming took off 5 bases at V and 8 bases at J, with 18 bases between the two ends. In DNA form, the CDR3 reads TGTGCCTGGGTTCAGGGGACCCCCGGAGGCTACACCTTC. Encoded protein: CAWVQGTPGGYTF.

V and J are TRBV11-2 and TRBJ1-1, with no clear D. V lost 5 bases and J lost 3, with 16 bases in between. Germline assignment: CDR1 SGHAT and CDR2 FQNNGV. The CDR3 extends over 15 amino acids. The CDR3 coding sequence is TGTGCCAGCAGCCACGGACGGCGGGGAGACACTGAAGCTTTCTTT. Translated: CASSHGRRGDTEAFF.

This chain's CDR3 is CASSPRNEQFF. The DNA of the CDR3 is TGTGCCAGCAGCCCTAGGAATGAGCAGTTCTTC. The rearrangement links TRBV5-8 to TRBJ2-1; no firm D call. Germline CDR1 SGHTS, CDR2 YDEGEE. Trimming removed 4 bases at V and 7 bases at J, with 6 bases between. This CDR3 is 11 amino acids long.

The chain uses TRBV5-1 and TRBJ2-4; 7 bases are a match to TRBD1. The V segment lost 4 bases and the J segment 0 bases; nucleotides outside the gene matches: 7. This CDR3 region has 16 residues. Germline lookup yields CDR1 SGHRS and CDR2 YFSETQ. CDR3 sequence (DNA): TGCGCCAGCAGCCCCGGACAGGATTTAGCCAAAAACATTCAGTACTTC. Protein sequence: CASSPGQDLAKNIQYF.

The CDR3: CASSLEDRGRLGTQYF. The CDR3 nucleotides are TGTGCCAGCAGCTTAGAGGACAGGGGACGCTTGGGTACGCAGTATTTT. This chain joins TRBV7-2 and TRBJ2-3; 9 nucleotides agree with TRBD1. Losses at the gene ends were 1 base for V and 8 bases for J; bases not matched to a gene: 10. The CDR3 covers 16 residues. Germline CDR1 SGHTA, CDR2 FQGNSA.

This chain joins TRBV2 and TRBJ2-1; no definite D call. Germline CDR1 SNHLY, CDR2 FYNNEI. CDR3 length: 11 amino acids. V was pared by 1 base and J by 12 bases, with 7 bases between. The CDR3 here is CASSEGEVQFF. In DNA form, the CDR3 reads TGTGCCAGCAGTGAAGGCGAGGTGCAGTTCTTC.

The chain joins TRBV5-1 to TRBJ2-1; 12 bases line up with TRBD2. CDR1 is SGHRS, CDR2 YFSETQ, per germline. J was trimmed by 4 bases and V by 4 bases; bases with no gene match: 3. This CDR3 contains 15 residues. The DNA for the CDR3 is TGCGCCAGCAGCACAACTAGCGGGGGGTACAATGAGCAGTTCTTC. It codes for CASSTTSGGYNEQFF.

The rearrangement joins TRBV19 to TRBJ2-3; 7 bases map to TRBD2. Per the germline V gene, CDR1 is LNHDA and CDR2 is SQIVND (reference sequence). This CDR3 comprises 14 residues. V gave up 7 bases and J gave up 3 bases; unmatched junction bases: 7. CDR3 region: CASKRGLLTDTQYF. DNA for the CDR3: TGTGCCAGTAAGCGGGGACTACTTACAGATACGCAGTATTTT. Filled out from reference TRBV19 and TRBJ2-3, the complete variable domain reads DGGITQSPKYLFRKEGQNVTLSCEQNLNHDAMYWYRQDPGQGLRLIYYSQIVNDFQKGDIAEGYSVSREKKESFPLTVTSAQKNPTAFYLCASKRGLLTDTQYFGPGTRLTVL.

The chain links TRBV7-9 to TRBJ1-3; D not certain. The CDR3 contains 15 residues. The germline V and J ends were trimmed by 1 base and 0 bases, with 7 bases remaining between them. Germline V gives CDR1 SEHNR, CDR2 FQNEAQ (reference sequence). CDR3 residues: CASSLEEGSGNTIYF. CDR3 nucleotides: TGTGCCAGCAGCTTAGAAGAGGGCTCTGGAAACACCATATATTTT. Variable domain in full (rest from reference TRBV7-9 and TRBJ1-3): DTGVSQNPRHKITKRGQNVTFRCDPISEHNRLYWYRQTLGQGPEFLTYFQNEAQLEKSRLLSDRFSAERPKGSFSTLEIQRTEQGDSAMYLCASSLEEGSGNTIYFGEGSWLTVV.

The genes are TRBV6-5 and TRBJ1-4; D may be TRBD1 (6 bases). The CDR3 sequence is 15 residues long. V was shortened by 5 bases and J by 5 bases, with 15 bases between the two germline ends. Germline loops: CDR1 MNHEY, CDR2 SVGAGI. The CDR3 DNA reads as TGTGCCAGCAGTGTGGGTGGGACAATGAATGAAAAACTGTTTTTT. Encoded protein: CASSVGGTMNEKLFF.

The chain couples TRBV30 to TRBJ1-5; D is uncertain. CDR3 size: 13 residues. From germline, CDR1 is GTSNPN and CDR2 SVGIG (reference sequence). Trimming took off 1 base at V and 2 bases at J, with 6 bases between the two ends. The CDR3, as DNA: TGTGCCTGGAGTGCGAGGGGCAATCAGCCCCAGCATTTT. This codes for CAWSARGNQPQHF.

The gene calls are TRBV30 and TRBJ2-7; 10 bases agree with TRBD1. V was pared by 2 bases and J by 5 bases, with 6 bases of the junction left unmatched. This CDR3 is 14 amino acids long. CDR1 and CDR2 (germline): GTSNPN, SVGIG (reference sequence). The CDR3 DNA is TGTGCCTGGAGTTGGGGACAGGGGTTGGACGAGCAGTACTTC. Translated, it gives CAWSWGQGLDEQYF.

The chain employs TRBV18 and TRBJ1-1, with D tentatively TRBD1 (6 bases). V lost 3 bases, J lost 0 bases, and 8 bases lay in between. The germline gives CDR1 KGHSH, CDR2 LQKENI. The CDR3 extends over 14 amino acids. CDR3 loop: CASSPGQLNTEAFF. Here the CDR3 DNA reads TGTGCCAGCTCACCGGGACAATTGAACACTGAAGCTTTCTTT.

The V and J genes are TRBV11-2 and TRBJ2-1, with 8 positions matching TRBD1. From germline, CDR1 is SGHAT and CDR2 FQNNGV. The V gene end was trimmed by 5 bases and the J gene end by 4 bases; junction bases not matched to a gene: 4. The CDR3 runs to 14 residues. This chain's CDR3 is CASSTGGTYNEQFF. In DNA form, the CDR3 reads TGTGCCAGCAGCACAGGGGGGACTTACAATGAGCAGTTCTTC.

The chain joins TRBV7-9 to TRBJ2-3, with 7 bases fitting TRBD2. Trimming cost V 5 bases and J 2 bases; bases outside gene matches: 7. The CDR3 runs 15 residues. Germline V gene data show CDR1 as SEHNR and CDR2 as FQNEAQ (reference sequence). This chain's CDR3 is CASSLSSGSTDTQYF. The CDR3 DNA reads TGTGCCAGCAGCCTCTCTAGCGGTTCCACAGATACGCAGTATTTT.

The chain joins TRBV30 to TRBJ2-5; 8 positions match TRBD1. J gave up 4 bases and V 2 bases, and 6 bases lay outside the gene matches. The germline V gene encodes CDR1 GTSNPN and CDR2 SVGIG (reference sequence). This CDR3 has 14 residues. The CDR3 is CAWSRGQGRETQYF. CDR3 DNA sequence: TGTGCCTGGAGTCGCGGACAGGGACGAGAGACCCAGTACTTC. The full variable domain, in which reference TRBV30 and TRBJ2-5 provide the parts outside the CDR3, is SQTIHQWPATLVQPVGSPLSLECTVEGTSNPNLYWYRQAAGRGLQLLFYSVGIGQISSEVPQNLSASRPQDRQFILSSKKLLLSDSGFYLCAWSRGQGRETQYFGPGTRLLVL.

This clone was counted once. One end of the junction varies from germline; a read error may be responsible. The V and J genes are TRBV7-9 and TRBJ1-5, with D uncertain. CDR1 and CDR2 (germline): SEHNR, FQNEAQ (reference sequence). This CDR3 has 12 residues. The CDR3 DNA follows: TGTTCCAGCAGCTCACAATATCAGCCCCAGCATTTT. Protein sequence: CSSSSQYQPQHF.